A selection of T cell receptor beta chains follows, all from one sample in a study of T cells in Graves' hyperthyroidism and ophthalmopathy. Each CDR3 protein gets one entry after TCRdb re-called the multiplex PCR reads with MiXCR. Of about 360,000 distinct CDR3 sequences in the sample, over 10% were seen once. Sequences were obtained from blood. The receptors come from a woman younger than 30 with Graves' hyperthyroidism. Both conserved end residues are part of each CDR3. Each record gives: clone size, D gene, V gene, J gene, CDR3 protein, CDR3 DNA. A D gene is named only where the DNA matches it firmly. Not all rows give a size; the values are once, few, many and, for expanded clones, a class.

.	.	TRBV4-1	TRBJ2-1	CASSQDSPDHNYNEQFF	TGCGCCAGCAGCCAAGATTCCCCCGATCACAACTACAATGAGCAGTTCTTC
many	.	TRBV7-3	TRBJ2-3	CASSLSGPAGGLRTDTQYF	TGTGCCAGCAGCTTATCGGGACCCGCCGGGGGATTGAGAACAGATACGCAGTATTTT
many	TRBD1	TRBV12-3/TRBV12-4	TRBJ2-7	CASSPGQGNSYEQYF	TGTGCCAGCAGCCCCGGACAGGGGAATTCCTACGAGCAGTACTTC
many	TRBD1	TRBV6-1	TRBJ1-2	CASRAYDRVPYGYTF	TGTGCCAGCAGGGCTTACGACAGGGTACCCTATGGCTACACCTTC
many	TRBD1	TRBV29-1	TRBJ1-6	CSVALTTGGNSPLHF	TGCAGCGTTGCCCTTACGACAGGGGGAAATTCACCCCTCCACTTT
many	.	TRBV12-3/TRBV12-4	TRBJ2-3	CASGGTSSTDTQYF	TGTGCCAGCGGTGGGACTTCTAGCACAGATACGCAGTATTTT
.	TRBD2	TRBV12-3/TRBV12-4	TRBJ2-7	CASSPGGAGATYEQYF	TGTGCCAGCAGTCCGGGTGGGGCGGGAGCGACCTACGAGCAGTACTTC
.	.	TRBV20-1	TRBJ1-1	CSPRGGKDTEAFF	TGCAGCCCGCGGGGGGGTAAGGACACTGAAGCTTTCTTT
many	TRBD2	TRBV20-1	TRBJ2-3	CSASGAGPRGDTQYF	TGCAGTGCTAGTGGAGCGGGACCGAGGGGAGATACGCAGTATTTT
many	TRBD1	TRBV3-1	TRBJ2-1	CASSQVGQGANEQFF	TGTGCCAGCAGCCAAGTGGGACAGGGGGCGAATGAGCAGTTCTTC
many	TRBD1	TRBV5-1	TRBJ1-3	CASSSTGAPGNTIYF	TGCGCCAGCAGCTCGACAGGGGCTCCTGGAAACACCATATATTTT
many	.	TRBV20-1	TRBJ2-1	CSARGQVRDGDEQFF	TGCAGTGCTAGAGGCCAGGTCAGGGATGGAGATGAGCAGTTCTTC
many	.	TRBV2	TRBJ2-5	CASKQLILQETQYF	TGTGCCAGCAAACAACTAATCCTCCAAGAGACCCAGTACTTC
few	TRBD1	TRBV4-1	TRBJ2-7	CASSQGTGLYEQYF	TGCGCCAGCAGCCAAGGGACAGGGCTCTACGAGCAGTACTTC
many	TRBD2	TRBV20-1	TRBJ2-5	CSAESIAGRQETQYF	TGCAGTGCTGAATCCATAGCGGGCCGTCAAGAGACCCAGTACTTC
.	TRBD1	TRBV5-1	TRBJ1-4	CASSLVGQGVTHEKLFF	TGCGCCAGCAGCTTGGTAGGACAGGGGGTTACTCATGAAAAACTGTTTTTT
many	.	TRBV10-3	TRBJ1-1	CAISESRVPEAFF	TGTGCCATCAGTGAGTCAAGGGTCCCTGAAGCTTTCTTT
many	TRBD1	TRBV2	TRBJ1-2	CASSLEDRGQGYTF	TGTGCCAGCAGTCTCGAGGACAGGGGGCAAGGCTACACCTTC
.	TRBD1	TRBV4-2	TRBJ1-2	CASSQGLSGTGDTHGYTF	TGTGCCAGCAGCCAGGGCCTGTCAGGGACAGGGGATACCCATGGCTACACCTTC
many	TRBD2	TRBV5-6	TRBJ2-7	CASSPGGGLYEQYF	TGTGCCAGCAGCCCCGGGGGGGGCCTCTACGAGCAGTACTTC
many	.	TRBV7-9	TRBJ1-2	CASSSKGGRPRPNYGYTF	TGTGCCAGCAGCTCCAAAGGTGGCAGACCCCGACCCAACTATGGCTACACCTTC
many	TRBD1	TRBV30	TRBJ1-4	CAWSGNTGGNEKLFF	TGTGCCTGGAGTGGAAATACAGGGGGAAATGAAAAACTGTTTTTT